Below, 24 T cell receptor beta chains from the same sample are listed, as sequenced in a study of T cell changes during pregnancy in multiple sclerosis. Using immunoSEQ multiplex PCR, the repertoire was profiled, and TCRdb retains in-frame clones only, with some absent. The sample contains about 85,000 clones, approximately 90% of which appear only once. The input for sequencing was peripheral blood, taken in the first trimester of pregnancy. Every receptor here comes from a female donor with multiple sclerosis, enrolled in a pregnancy study.

V gene TRBV6-5 combines with J gene TRBJ1-2; D possibly corresponds to TRBD1 (5 bases). The CDR3 has 15 amino acids. The germline V gene has CDR1 MNHEY and CDR2 SVGAGI. The V end lost 6 bases, the J end lost 3 bases, and 17 bases lay between the germline ends. CDR3 bases: TGTGCCAGCAGCTCGACGGGCGAAGGGGACTATGGCTACACCTTC. Residues: CASSSTGEGDYGYTF.

The genes are TRBV6-5 and TRBJ1-2, with 7 bases lining up with TRBD1. This CDR3 is built from 12 residues. Germline V CDR1 and CDR2: MNHEY, SVGAGI. The V gene end was trimmed by 8 bases and the J gene end by 5 bases; junction bases not matched to a gene: 5. The CDR3 here is CASRDSPYGYTF. The CDR3 nucleotides read TGTGCCAGCCGGGACAGCCCTTATGGCTACACCTTC.

This clone was seen once. V is TRBV5-1 and J is TRBJ1-2; 10 bases agree with TRBD1. With V trimmed by 4 bases and J by 0 bases, 9 bases remained unmatched. The CDR3 runs to 17 residues. The V gene's germline CDR1 is SGHRS and CDR2 YFSETQ. Written as DNA, the CDR3 is TGCGCCAGCAGCGGGACAGGGGTCCAGAGGGCTAACTATGGCTACACCTTC. Translating gives CASSGTGVQRANYGYTF.

The chain joins TRBV25-1 to TRBJ2-7; D is possibly TRBD1 (6 bases). The ends were cut back, 2 bases at V and 7 bases at J, with 18 bases in the middle. Germline V CDR1 and CDR2: MGHDK, SYGVNS. CDR3 length: 15 amino acids. The CDR3 loop reads CASSEEGGSSLEQYF. Here the CDR3 DNA reads TGTGCCAGCAGTGAAGAAGGGGGTTCCAGCTTGGAGCAGTACTTC.

The gene calls are TRBV4-1 and TRBJ2-3, with a weak D call TRBD2 (6 bases). CDR3 length: 17 residues. The V gene's germline CDR1 is MGHRA and CDR2 YSYEKL. V shed 1 base and J shed 0 bases, with 14 bases lying between them. CDR3 coding DNA: TGCGCCAGCAGCCAAGTCTTAGTGGGGACTAGCACAGATACGCAGTATTTT. Protein: CASSQVLVGTSTDTQYF.

The V gene is TRBV7-8, the J gene TRBJ1-2; 7 nucleotides match TRBD1. Germline values: CDR1 SGHVS, CDR2 FQNEAQ. The trim removed 5 bases at V and 4 bases at J, leaving 7 bases unmatched. There are 14 residues in the CDR3. Written as DNA, the CDR3 is TGTGCCAGCAGCCGGAGTACAGGGGTCTATGGCTACACCTTC. Amino acid sequence: CASSRSTGVYGYTF.

This clone was detected only a few times. V gene TRBV6-6 combines with J gene TRBJ1-2; 7 bases map to TRBD1. This CDR3 spans 13 amino acids. Unmatched junction bases numbered 3, after V lost 2 bases and J lost 6 bases. Germline V gene sequence: CDR1 MNHNY, CDR2 SVGAGI (reference sequence). This CDR3 reads CASSYHDRDGYTF. Written as DNA, the CDR3 is TGTGCCAGCAGTTACCACGACAGGGATGGCTACACCTTC.

CDR3 sequence (DNA): TGTGCCAGCAGCCGAGCCCGGGGGGGCACTGAAGCTTTCTTT. Protein product: CASSRARGGTEAFF. V usage is TRBV7-3 and J usage is TRBJ1-1, with D maybe TRBD1 (5 bases). The V end lost 5 bases, the J end lost 4 bases, and 14 bases lay between the germline ends. Germline lookup yields CDR1 SGHTA and CDR2 FQGTGA. CDR3 length equals 14 residues.

This chain connects TRBV11-1 to TRBJ2-5; TRBD2 matches 9 bases. Trimming removed 5 bases from V and 5 bases from J; junction bases left unmatched: 6. This CDR3 is 14 amino acids long. CDR1 is SGHAT, CDR2 FQDESV, per germline (reference sequence). The CDR3 loop reads CASSPGLAGETQYF. In nucleotides, the CDR3 is TGTGCCAGCAGCCCGGGACTAGCCGGGGAGACCCAGTACTTC.

Only a few counts were recorded for this clone. This sequence joins TRBV19 and TRBJ1-1; 11 positions match TRBD1. After removal of 6 bases from V and 11 bases from J, the junction contained 14 bases not matched to a gene. The length of the CDR3 is 15 residues. The germline V gene encodes CDR1 LNHDA and CDR2 SQIVND (reference sequence). In nucleotides, the CDR3 is TGTGCCAGTAGCCCCTCTACCGGGACAGGGGGAGCGGCTTTCTTT. Translating gives CASSPSTGTGGAAFF.

The genes are TRBV4-3 and TRBJ1-6; TRBD1 matches 10 bases. The ends lost 2 bases at V and 9 bases at J; junction bases unmatched: 7. The CDR3 consists of 16 residues. CDR1 and CDR2 (germline): LGHNA, YSLEER. The CDR3 DNA reads as TGCGCCAGCAGCCAACGGCGGGGACAGGGGAGTTCACCCCTCCACTTT. Amino acids: CASSQRRGQGSSPLHF.

This chain links TRBV11-3 with TRBJ1-1; D possibly corresponds to TRBD1 (6 bases). The ends were cut back, 0 bases at V and 6 bases at J, with 14 bases in the middle. The CDR3 has 15 amino acids. Looked up from germline, CDR1 is SGHNT and CDR2 is YENEEA. The CDR3 coding sequence is TGTGCCAGCAGCTTAGAGTCGGGACCAGGGGCTGAAGCTTTCTTT. It is translated as CASSLESGPGAEAFF.

The chain couples TRBV5-4 to TRBJ1-2; D is possibly TRBD1 (5 bases). The germline V gene has CDR1 SGHNT and CDR2 YYREEE (reference sequence). The CDR3 has 16 amino acids. Trimming shortened V by 1 base and J by 3 bases, and 16 bases separated the two germline ends. This CDR3 is CASSLTRLRGDYGYTF. In DNA form, the CDR3 reads TGTGCCAGCAGCTTGACTCGTCTCCGGGGGGACTATGGCTACACCTTC.

This clone has a single count. The chain combines TRBV5-6 with TRBJ2-2; no clear D gene. There are 14 residues in the CDR3. Germline CDR1 reads SGHDT; CDR2 reads YYEEEE. Trimming left V 4 bases short and J 0 bases short, with 7 bases between. CDR3 protein: CASSTYANTGELFF. CDR3 sequence (DNA): TGTGCCAGCAGCACTTATGCGAACACCGGGGAGCTGTTTTTT.

A word on this clone: This specimen includes other DNA sequences encoding the same CDR3. V gene TRBV7-2 combines with J gene TRBJ2-1, with 11 bases fitting TRBD1. V lost 0 bases, J lost 6 bases, and 7 bases stayed unmatched. The CDR3 is made up of 17 amino acids. Germline loops: CDR1 SGHTA, CDR2 FQGNSA. The CDR3 sequence is CASSLARGTGGRNEQFF. In nucleotides, the CDR3 is TGTGCCAGCAGCTTAGCTCGGGGGACAGGGGGACGCAATGAGCAGTTCTTC.

The V gene is TRBV6-5, the J gene TRBJ1-3; D unclear. The CDR3 loop spans 15 amino acids. The germline V gene encodes CDR1 MNHEY and CDR2 SVGAGI. V lost 6 bases to trimming and J lost 1 base, with 13 bases between them. The CDR3 here is CASSHYTGSGNTIYF. CDR3 in DNA: TGTGCCAGCAGCCATTATACGGGATCTGGAAACACCATATATTTT.

This clone was counted only a few times. The CDR3 is CASSQDRDKAPYEQYF. The CDR3 nucleotides are TGTGCCAGCAGCCAAGATAGGGACAAGGCCCCCTACGAGCAGTACTTC. The chain combines TRBV4-2 with TRBJ2-7, with D perhaps TRBD1 (6 bases). CDR1 is LGHNA, CDR2 YNFKEQ, per germline. V shed 0 bases and J shed 2 bases, with 14 bases lying between them. CDR3 length equals 16 residues.

The chain links TRBV20-1 to TRBJ1-2, with no clear D. The V gene's germline CDR1 is DFQATT and CDR2 SNEGSKA (reference sequence). The CDR3 covers 11 residues. V lost 0 bases and J lost 8, with 7 bases in between. The CDR3 sequence: CSAREQTGYTF. The CDR3 DNA reads TGCAGTGCTAGAGAACAGACCGGCTACACCTTC.

The V gene is TRBV7-7, the J gene TRBJ2-5, with a possible D match to TRBD2 (5 bases). Germline-derived CDR1 and CDR2 are SSHAT and FNYEAQ (reference sequence). The CDR3 extends over 15 amino acids. V was pared by 1 base and J by 1 base, with 10 bases between. In DNA, the CDR3 is TGTGCCAGCAGCTTAGGTCCGGGGTCCCAAGAGACCCAGTACTTC. It codes for CASSLGPGSQETQYF.

CDR3 sequence: CASSQDLLSDQPQHF. As DNA, the CDR3 is TGTGCCAGCAGCCAAGATCTTTTGTCAGATCAGCCCCAGCATTTT. This chain joins TRBV4-2 and TRBJ1-5; no clear D gene. The CDR3 is 15 residues long. The V end lost 0 bases, the J end lost 5 bases, and 11 bases lay between the germline ends. The germline V gene encodes CDR1 LGHNA and CDR2 YNFKEQ.

V is TRBV7-3 and J is TRBJ2-1; D is possibly TRBD2 (5 bases). The V end lost 4 bases, the J end lost 1 base, and 8 bases lay between the germline ends. CDR1 is SGHTA, CDR2 FQGTGA, per germline. The CDR3 is 14 residues long. The CDR3: CASSSPGSYNEQFF. The CDR3 DNA reads TGTGCCAGCAGCTCCCCGGGGTCCTACAATGAGCAGTTCTTC.

V is TRBV7-9 and J is TRBJ2-1, with 16 positions matching TRBD2. J was trimmed by 9 bases and V by 3 bases; bases with no gene match: 8. The CDR3 covers 17 residues. Germline V gives CDR1 SEHNR, CDR2 FQNEAQ (reference sequence). CDR3 in DNA: TGTGCCAGCAGCTTTAGTGGGACTAGCGGGAGGGCCTCTGAGCAGTTCTTC. Translation gives CASSFSGTSGRASEQFF.

The CDR3 sequence is CASSSGTGNSYEQYF. The CDR3 DNA reads as TGTGCCAGCAGTAGTGGCACAGGGAACTCCTACGAGCAGTACTTC. This chain joins TRBV2 and TRBJ2-7, with a weak D call TRBD1 (6 bases). The germline V gene encodes CDR1 SNHLY and CDR2 FYNNEI. Trimming took off 5 bases at V and 0 bases at J, with 14 bases between the two ends. The CDR3 has 15 amino acids.

Written as DNA, the CDR3 is TGTGCCAGCGGGGGATACAGGGGGCAAAGAAACTATGGCTACACCTTC. Protein: CASGGYRGQRNYGYTF. The rearrangement links TRBV28 to TRBJ1-2; 9 positions agree with TRBD1. This CDR3 comprises 16 residues. Germline CDR1 and CDR2: MDHEN and SYDVKM. J gave up 2 bases and V 8 bases, and 12 bases lay outside the gene matches.